One sample yielded the 25 T cell receptor beta chains listed below, sequenced in a study of shared clonotypes between healthy human individuals. CD45RO-negative, CCR7-selected cells formed the naive CD8 fraction, which excluded terminally differentiated effector memory CD45RA+ cells. The method was immunoSEQ multiplex PCR; TCRdb's version includes in-frame clones alone and lacks a portion of them. The data show under 2,000,000 clones, about 95% seen once. The sequencing input was naive CD8+ T cells sorted from blood. Receptor source: a young man in good health.

This chain joins TRBV28 and TRBJ1-3, with no clear D. V shed 2 bases and J shed 0 bases, with 5 bases lying between them. The germline V gene has CDR1 MDHEN and CDR2 SYDVKM. The length of the CDR3 is 14 residues. CDR3 region: CASSLPGSGNTIYF. DNA of the CDR3: TGTGCCAGCAGTTTACCAGGCTCTGGAAACACCATATATTTT.

The chain carries TRBV27 and TRBJ2-7; a weak D match, TRBD2 (6 bases). The CDR3 loop spans 16 amino acids. Trimming left V 7 bases short and J 0 bases short, with 19 bases between. CDR1 is MNHEY and CDR2 is SMNVEV in the germline V gene (reference sequence). The DNA of the CDR3 is TGTGCCAGCACCTTTTCCGGAGGGGTTACCTCCTACGAGCAGTACTTC. Translating it yields CASTFSGGVTSYEQYF.

The rearrangement joins TRBV10-2 to TRBJ2-7; 9 bases line up with TRBD2. The junction had 8 bases not matched to a gene; V was cut back by 8 bases and J by 3 bases. Germline-derived CDR1 and CDR2 are WSHSY and SAAADI. CDR3 length equals 14 residues. CDR3 DNA sequence: TGCGCCAGCGGTGTCGCGGGAGGGAACTACGAGCAGTACTTC. Amino acid sequence: CASGVAGGNYEQYF.

The chain joins TRBV5-1 to TRBJ2-1; 10 bases match TRBD1. The germline V gene encodes CDR1 SGHRS and CDR2 YFSETQ. This CDR3 is 15 amino acids long. V lost 5 bases and J lost 5; bases outside the gene matches: 7. The CDR3 DNA reads TGCGCCAGCAGTCGGACAGGGGGAAGGAACAATGAGCAGTTCTTC. It specifies CASSRTGGRNNEQFF.

The chain has TRBV27 and TRBJ1-6; D gene uncertain. Germline values: CDR1 MNHEY, CDR2 SMNVEV (reference sequence). The CDR3 runs 15 residues. With 0 bases removed from V and 7 bases from J, the gap between germline ends came to 10 bases. Here the CDR3 DNA reads TGTGCCAGCAGTTTATCGCCCGGGCCGAATTCACCCCTCCACTTT. It codes for CASSLSPGPNSPLHF.

The chain uses TRBV27 and TRBJ1-5; TRBD1 agrees at 8 bases. The V and J ends lost 5 bases and 0 bases, in that order; junction bases with no gene match: 15. The CDR3 extends over 19 amino acids. Germline V gene sequence: CDR1 MNHEY, CDR2 SMNVEV (reference sequence). DNA of the CDR3: TGTGCCAGCAGTCCCACAACAGGGGGGGTCGTTTATAGCAATCAGCCCCAGCATTTT. As protein: CASSPTTGGVVYSNQPQHF.

Concerning this clone itself: The same CDR3 is also encoded by other DNA sequences in this sample. This chain links TRBV4-3 with TRBJ2-3; D remains unclear. Germline lookup yields CDR1 LGHNA and CDR2 YSLEER. Trimming left V 1 base short and J 1 base short, with 6 bases between. The CDR3 has 14 amino acids. CDR3 protein: CASSQVSGTDTQYF. In nucleotides, the CDR3 is TGCGCCAGCAGCCAAGTTTCTGGCACAGATACGCAGTATTTT.

The V gene is TRBV6-5, the J gene TRBJ1-1, with 7 bases matching TRBD1. Germline CDR1 is MNHEY and CDR2 is SVGAGI. The CDR3 is 15 amino acids. With 4 bases clipped from V and 0 bases from J, the junction kept 5 bases outside the gene matches. The CDR3 protein is CASSSGQTLNTEAFF. The CDR3 DNA sequence: TGTGCCAGCAGTTCGGGACAGACTTTGAACACTGAAGCTTTCTTT.

J is TRBJ1-5 and V is TRBV15, with D maybe TRBD1 (5 bases). Trimming took 8 bases from V and 4 from J, leaving 15 bases between them. This CDR3 spans 14 amino acids. CDR1 is LNHNV, CDR2 YYDKDF, per germline (reference sequence). The CDR3 here is CATARVGENQPQHF. CDR3 nucleotide sequence: TGTGCCACCGCCCGTGTGGGGGAAAATCAGCCCCAGCATTTT.

On this clone itself: The sample carries other DNA sequences with the same CDR3. The chain employs TRBV6-5 and TRBJ1-1; D is unclear. The CDR3 totals 15 residues. CDR1 MNHEY and CDR2 SVGAGI come from the germline V gene. V was shortened by 0 bases and J by 2 bases, with 10 bases between the two germline ends. This CDR3 is CASSYSRTGNTEAFF. The CDR3 DNA follows: TGTGCCAGCAGTTACTCGAGGACTGGAAACACTGAAGCTTTCTTT.

CDR3: CASSLREARIEQYF. The CDR3 bases are TGTGCCAGCAGCTTGCGGGAGGCCCGAATTGAGCAGTACTTC. The V gene is TRBV5-6, the J gene TRBJ2-7, with 7 bases aligning to TRBD2. This CDR3 contains 14 residues. Trimming cost V 1 base and J 7 bases; bases outside gene matches: 8. Germline V lookup: CDR1 SGHDT, CDR2 YYEEEE.

V is TRBV7-6 and J is TRBJ2-7; 7 bases map to TRBD1. The CDR3 loop spans 16 amino acids. J was trimmed by 2 bases and V by 0 bases; bases with no gene match: 7. Germline V CDR1 and CDR2: SGHVS, FNYEAQ. CDR3 loop: CASSLAVGGAAYEQYF. The CDR3 DNA reads as TGTGCCAGCAGCTTAGCGGTAGGGGGCGCGGCCTACGAGCAGTACTTC.

V gene TRBV4-1 combines with J gene TRBJ2-1; no definite D call. The CDR3 spans 13 residues. Germline V gene lookup returns CDR1 MGHRA and CDR2 YSYEKL. Trimming left V 11 bases short and J 0 bases short, with 11 bases between. The chain's CDR3 is CAAGIGSYNEQFF. Written as DNA, the CDR3 is TGCGCCGCCGGCATTGGCTCCTACAATGAGCAGTTCTTC.

V gene TRBV4-3 combines with J gene TRBJ2-3; 10 bases line up with TRBD2. Trimming removed 4 bases from V and 3 bases from J; junction bases left unmatched: 13. The CDR3 runs 18 residues. Germline V gene data show CDR1 as LGHNA and CDR2 as YSLEER. The CDR3 sequence is CASSPSPTSGISTDTQYF. The CDR3 DNA sequence: TGCGCCAGCAGCCCGTCCCCTACTAGCGGGATATCTACAGATACGCAGTATTTT.

The V and J genes are TRBV5-1 and TRBJ2-7; D tentatively reads TRBD1 or TRBD2 (5 bases each). Germline assignment: CDR1 SGHRS and CDR2 YFSETQ. Trimming shortened V by 4 bases and J by 4 bases, and 18 bases separated the two germline ends. This CDR3 comprises 15 residues. Here the CDR3 reads CASSPQPEGPYEQYF. CDR3 sequence (DNA): TGCGCCAGCAGCCCCCAGCCCGAGGGGCCGTACGAGCAGTACTTC.

The V call is TRBV29-1, the J call TRBJ2-1; no clear D gene. The V end was cut by 7 bases, the J end by 5 bases, with 21 bases between. Germline V gene data show CDR1 as SQVTM and CDR2 as ANQGSEA. The CDR3 is 15 amino acids. CDR3 in DNA: TGCAGCGCCCTAGACACTCGACCATTCAACAATGAGCAGTTCTTC. Translated, it gives CSALDTRPFNNEQFF.

Points on this clone: The same CDR3 also results from other DNA sequences found in this sample. V gene TRBV30 combines with J gene TRBJ2-7; TRBD1 aligns across 9 bases. J was trimmed by 2 bases and V by 0 bases; bases with no gene match: 2. The CDR3 runs to 14 residues. Germline V gene data show CDR1 as GTSNPN and CDR2 as SVGIG (reference sequence). CDR3 DNA sequence: TGTGCCTGGAGTGTCGACAGGGGGGCCTACGAGCAGTACTTC. Translated, it gives CAWSVDRGAYEQYF.

This rearrangement joins TRBV7-9 to TRBJ1-2; D not certain. The CDR3 length is 17 residues. Trimming took 1 base from V and 0 from J, leaving 15 bases between them. The V gene's germline CDR1 is SEHNR and CDR2 FQNEAQ (reference sequence). CDR3 DNA: TGTGCCAGCAGCTTAGACCGAGCTTATGACCCTAACTATGGCTACACCTTC. Translated, it gives CASSLDRAYDPNYGYTF. The entire variable domain, with the rest obtained from reference TRBV7-9 and TRBJ1-2, is as follows: DTGVSQNPRHKITKRGQNVTFRCDPISEHNRLYWYRQTLGQGPEFLTYFQNEAQLEKSRLLSDRFSAERPKGSFSTLEIQRTEQGDSAMYLCASSLDRAYDPNYGYTFGSGTRLTVV.

The chain employs TRBV4-1 and TRBJ2-1; 7 bases match TRBD1. Germline V gives CDR1 MGHRA, CDR2 YSYEKL. The CDR3 covers 16 residues. V gave up 1 base and J gave up 8 bases; unmatched junction bases: 11. Here the CDR3 DNA reads TGCGCCAGCAGCCAAGTTAGGACAGGAAATAGGGATGAGCAGTTCTTC. Translating it yields CASSQVRTGNRDEQFF.

The V call is TRBV27, the J call TRBJ1-3; 7 bases are shared with TRBD1. There are 19 residues in the CDR3. Looked up from germline, CDR1 is MNHEY and CDR2 is SMNVEV (reference sequence). V was clipped by 4 bases and J by 2 bases; unmatched bases: 17. CDR3 nucleotides: TGTGCCAGCAGTTCCGCTAGTCTCCGGGACAGAAAGACTGGAAACACCATATATTTT. Protein: CASSSASLRDRKTGNTIYF.

The V and J genes are TRBV5-4 and TRBJ1-4, with D possibly TRBD1 on 6 matching bases. Germline V gene sequence: CDR1 SGHNT, CDR2 YYREEE (reference sequence). The CDR3 spans 14 residues. V shed 3 bases and J shed 8 bases, with 14 bases lying between them. CDR3 bases: TGTGCCAGCAGCTCGGACAGCGTGATGGAAAAACTGTTTTTT. It specifies CASSSDSVMEKLFF.

J is TRBJ1-4 and V is TRBV7-3; D remains unclear. Trimming removed 3 bases from V and 0 bases from J, with 14 bases in between. The CDR3 covers 17 residues. Germline CDR1 is SGHTA and CDR2 is FQGTGA. The CDR3 DNA reads TGTGCCAGCAGCTTTTTAGCAGGTTCTGCAACTAATGAAAAACTGTTTTTT. As protein: CASSFLAGSATNEKLFF.

The chain recombines TRBV7-9 with TRBJ2-6; 8 bases align to TRBD1. The CDR3 is 18 residues long. J was trimmed by 2 bases and V by 3 bases; bases with no gene match: 9. Per germline, CDR1 SEHNR and CDR2 FQNEAQ (reference sequence). The CDR3 DNA reads TGTGCCAGCAGCTTCCTGGGACAGGTGTCACCTGGGGCCAACGTCCTGACTTTC. Protein sequence: CASSFLGQVSPGANVLTF.

The chain has TRBV28 and TRBJ1-6, with TRBD1 as a possible D gene (5 bases). V was cut by 5 bases and J by 7 bases, with 15 bases left in between. This CDR3 spans 15 amino acids. Per the germline V gene, CDR1 is MDHEN and CDR2 is SYDVKM. The chain's CDR3 is CASSRPGLQNSPLHF. The CDR3 DNA reads as TGTGCCAGCAGTCGCCCGGGACTGCAGAATTCACCCCTCCACTTT.

This chain connects TRBV2 to TRBJ2-7; D is undetermined. Trimming took off 6 bases at V and 4 bases at J, with 10 bases between the two ends. CDR3 size: 12 residues. CDR1 is SNHLY, CDR2 FYNNEI, per germline. The CDR3 bases are TGTGCCAGCAGGGACGCCCCTTACGAGCAGTACTTC. It is translated as CASRDAPYEQYF.